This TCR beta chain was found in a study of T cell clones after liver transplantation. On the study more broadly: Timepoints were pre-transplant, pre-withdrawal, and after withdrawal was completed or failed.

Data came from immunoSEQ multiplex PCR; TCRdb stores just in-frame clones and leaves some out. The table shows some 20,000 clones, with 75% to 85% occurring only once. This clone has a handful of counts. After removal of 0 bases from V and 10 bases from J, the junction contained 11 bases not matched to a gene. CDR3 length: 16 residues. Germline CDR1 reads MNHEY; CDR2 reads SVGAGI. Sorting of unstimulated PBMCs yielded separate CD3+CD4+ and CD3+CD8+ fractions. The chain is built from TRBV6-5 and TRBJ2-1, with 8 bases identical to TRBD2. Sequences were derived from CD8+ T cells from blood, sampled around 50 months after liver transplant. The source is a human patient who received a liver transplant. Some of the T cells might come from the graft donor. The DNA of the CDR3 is TGTGCCAGCAGTTACTCTAGCGGGGCCCCCAATAGGGAGCAGTTCTTC. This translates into CASSYSSGAPNREQFF.